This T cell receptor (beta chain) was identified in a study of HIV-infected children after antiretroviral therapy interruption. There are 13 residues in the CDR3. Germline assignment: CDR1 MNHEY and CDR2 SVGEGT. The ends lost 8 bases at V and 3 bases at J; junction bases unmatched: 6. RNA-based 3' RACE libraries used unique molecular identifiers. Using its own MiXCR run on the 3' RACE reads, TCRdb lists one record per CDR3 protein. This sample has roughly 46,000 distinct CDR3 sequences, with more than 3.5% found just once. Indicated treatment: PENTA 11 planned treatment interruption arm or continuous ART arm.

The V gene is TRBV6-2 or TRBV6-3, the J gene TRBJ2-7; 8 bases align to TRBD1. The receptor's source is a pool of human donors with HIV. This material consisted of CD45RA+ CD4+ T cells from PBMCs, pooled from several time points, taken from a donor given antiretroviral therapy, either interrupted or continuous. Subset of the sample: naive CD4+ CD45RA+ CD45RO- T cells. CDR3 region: CASSRGRVYEQYF. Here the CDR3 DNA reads TGTGCCAGCTCCAGGGGGCGCGTCTACGAGCAGTACTTC.